This T cell receptor beta chain was recorded in a study of response to subunit inactivated influenza vaccine. V gave up 7 bases and J gave up 0 bases; unmatched junction bases: 12. The CDR3 extends over 17 amino acids. CDR1 and CDR2 from the germline V gene are LNHDA and SQIVND (reference sequence). TCRdb reprocessed the RT-PCR reads via MiXCR and lists one record per CDR3 protein. The sample lists 550,000 to 800,000 distinct CDR3 sequences; roughly 14% were seen once. The source was PBMCs from blood, collected roughly 12 days after vaccination. This sequence originates from a man over 45 who received an inactivated influenza vaccine. This chain links TRBV19 with TRBJ2-1, with 7 bases aligning to TRBD1. Written as DNA, the CDR3 is TGTGCCAGTACCCGACAGGGCATTGTTAGCTCCTACAATGAGCAGTTCTTC. It specifies CASTRQGIVSSYNEQFF. Together with reference TRBV19 and TRBJ2-1, the CDR3 gives the full variable domain: DGGITQSPKYLFRKEGQNVTLSCEQNLNHDAMYWYRQDPGQGLRLIYYSQIVNDFQKGDIAEGYSVSREKKESFPLTVTSAQKNPTAFYLCASTRQGIVSSYNEQFFGPGTRLTVL.